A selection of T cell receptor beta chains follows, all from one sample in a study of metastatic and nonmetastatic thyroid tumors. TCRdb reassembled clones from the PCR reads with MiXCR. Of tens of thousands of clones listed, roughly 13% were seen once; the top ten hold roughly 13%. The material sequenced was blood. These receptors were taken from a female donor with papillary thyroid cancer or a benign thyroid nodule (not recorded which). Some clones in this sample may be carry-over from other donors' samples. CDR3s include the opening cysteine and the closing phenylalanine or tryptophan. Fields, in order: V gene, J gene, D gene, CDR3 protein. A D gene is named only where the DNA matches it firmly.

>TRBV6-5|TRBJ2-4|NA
CASSYGGAKNIQYF
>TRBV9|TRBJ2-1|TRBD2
CASSPRTSDNEQFF
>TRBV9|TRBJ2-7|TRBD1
CASSGSTGGDEQYF
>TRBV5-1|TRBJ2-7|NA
CASSLTPVSYEQYF
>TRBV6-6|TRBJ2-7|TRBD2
CASSYSASGTYEQYF
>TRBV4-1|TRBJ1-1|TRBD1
CASSQGQVNTEAFF
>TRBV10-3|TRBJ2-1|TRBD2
CAIGKGGRAGDEQFF
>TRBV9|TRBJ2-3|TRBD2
CASSVTVGGSGDTQYF
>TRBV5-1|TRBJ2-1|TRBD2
CASSWTSGRFSYNEQFF
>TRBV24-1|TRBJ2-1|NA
CATSDFSSSNEQFF
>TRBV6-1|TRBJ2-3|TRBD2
CAVAAGGGTDTQYF
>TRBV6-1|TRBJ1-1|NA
CASSPRGKENTEAFF
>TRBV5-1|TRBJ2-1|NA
CASSLTYRVDEQFF
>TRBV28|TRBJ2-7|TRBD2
CASSLGVAGEVFDEQYF
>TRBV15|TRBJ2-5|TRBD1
CATSRQGQETQYF
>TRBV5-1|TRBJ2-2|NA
CASSRLDTGELFF